This T cell receptor beta chain was profiled in a study of beta chain features in type 1 diabetes. CDR3 size: 16 residues. Per the germline V gene, CDR1 is MDHEN and CDR2 is SYDVKM. V lost 8 bases to trimming and J lost 4 bases, with 21 bases between them. Every isolated RNA sample was fully reverse transcribed, so sequencing captured expressed TCRB transcripts. Libraries were prepared by immunoSEQ multiplex PCR; TCRdb keeps only in-frame clonotypes and omits some of them. The table lists approximately 730,000 clones, roughly an eighth of them singletons. A few counts support this clone. Its target is not known. Per donor, one heparinised blood draw averaged roughly 120 mL. Sorting gave populations that all exceeded 95% purity. Study-level points and caveats: Patients with Type 1 diabetes showed moderately but significantly shorter TCRB CDR3s in all four CD4+ subsets. Whatever favoring of shorter templates PCR might show would apply equally to patients and controls.

The sequence derives from a man aged 18-30 years with type 1 diabetes. Sequenced material: naive CD4+ T cells from blood. The V and J genes are TRBV28 and TRBJ1-5, with D possibly TRBD1 on 6 matching bases. In DNA form, the CDR3 reads TGTGCCAGCGGGAAGGGTCAGGGGTTCGGGAATCAGCCCCAGCATTTT. It translates to CASGKGQGFGNQPQHF.